This TCR beta chain was sequenced during a study of lymphopenia after photon versus proton radiotherapy. Whole-study findings and limits: Post-nadir TCR diversity decline inversely tracked overall survival among those who died. After the lymphocyte nadir, photon-treated repertoires showed oligoclonal expansion, especially of CD8+ Temra cells.

Details on this clone: Its antigen is not known.

The germline CDR1 and CDR2 sequences are MNHEY and SVGAGI. Trimming removed 8 bases from V and 6 bases from J, with 7 bases in between. The CDR3 length is 11 residues. Clones were read by immunoSEQ multiplex PCR, and TCRdb kept only the in-frame ones, dropping some. The sample consists of about 58,000 clones, 65% to 85% of them appearing once. The chain employs TRBV6-5 and TRBJ2-2, with D unclear. The sequencing used peripheral blood, collected from a patient treated with proton-based radiotherapy. The origin of this receptor is a man in his sixties with pancreatic cancer. CDR3 coding DNA: TGTGCCAGCGAGGATTCCGGGGAGCTGTTTTTT. Translating it yields CASEDSGELFF.